The rows below give T cell receptor beta chains drawn from one sample of a study of shared clonotypes between healthy human individuals. Sequenced by immunoSEQ multiplex PCR; TCRdb stores in-frame clones only, minus some. The data show some 630,000 clones, roughly 95% seen once. Sample: naive CD8+ T cells sorted from blood. The receptors were sampled from a woman under 40 in good health. Both conserved end residues are part of each CDR3. A D gene is named only where the DNA matches it firmly.

cdr3_aa cdr3_nt j_call v_call d_call
CASSGGQAYEQYF TGCGCCAGCAGCGGGGGGCAGGCCTACGAGCAGTACTTC TRBJ2-7 TRBV4-1 NA
CASSEGSYEQYF TGCGCCAGCAGTGAAGGGAGTTACGAGCAGTACTTC TRBJ2-7 TRBV10-2 NA
CAWSVPPQPQHF TGTGCCTGGAGTGTACCCCCTCAGCCCCAGCATTTT TRBJ1-5 TRBV30 NA
CASSLGTAYEQYF TGTGCCAGCAGCTTAGGTACAGCCTACGAGCAGTACTTC TRBJ2-7 TRBV11-2 NA
CASSPGQGPVEQYF TGTGCCAGCAGCCCGGGACAGGGTCCGGTCGAGCAGTACTTC TRBJ2-7 TRBV4-2 TRBD1
CASNFRNEQFF TGTGCCAGTAATTTCCGGAATGAGCAGTTCTTC TRBJ2-1 TRBV19 NA
CASSYSRGGGNEQFF TGTGCCAGCAGTTACTCGAGAGGCGGTGGCAATGAGCAGTTCTTC TRBJ2-1 TRBV6-6 NA
CASIPRVSSGNTIYF TGTGCCAGCATTCCTAGGGTCAGCTCTGGAAACACCATATATTTT TRBJ1-3 TRBV6-1 NA
CAWSGTDRGRFGELFF TGTGCCTGGAGTGGTACTGACAGGGGGCGATTCGGGGAGCTGTTTTTT TRBJ2-2 TRBV30 TRBD1
CSVEVSFYGYTF TGCAGCGTTGAAGTTTCGTTCTATGGCTACACCTTC TRBJ1-2 TRBV29-1 NA
CASSLFTSGSWSSYEQYF TGTGCCAGCAGCTTATTTACTAGCGGGAGTTGGAGCTCCTACGAGCAGTACTTC TRBJ2-7 TRBV7-8 TRBD2
CASSPAHNEQFF TGTGCCAGCAGCCCTGCGCACAATGAGCAGTTCTTC TRBJ2-1 TRBV11-2 NA
CASSTRDPGSQETQYF TGTGCCAGCAGCACCCGGGACCCGGGTTCGCAAGAGACCCAGTACTTC TRBJ2-5 TRBV7-7 NA
CASSTQGGWGTEAFF TGTGCCAGCAGTACCCAGGGAGGGTGGGGTACTGAAGCTTTCTTT TRBJ1-1 TRBV6-1 NA
CASSLGQGGEKLFF TGTGCCAGCAGTCTGGGACAGGGCGGTGAAAAACTGTTTTTT TRBJ1-4 TRBV27 TRBD1
CASSRLTLVANTGELFF TGTGCCAGCAGCCGACTGACGTTGGTCGCGAACACCGGGGAGCTGTTTTTT TRBJ2-2 TRBV13 NA